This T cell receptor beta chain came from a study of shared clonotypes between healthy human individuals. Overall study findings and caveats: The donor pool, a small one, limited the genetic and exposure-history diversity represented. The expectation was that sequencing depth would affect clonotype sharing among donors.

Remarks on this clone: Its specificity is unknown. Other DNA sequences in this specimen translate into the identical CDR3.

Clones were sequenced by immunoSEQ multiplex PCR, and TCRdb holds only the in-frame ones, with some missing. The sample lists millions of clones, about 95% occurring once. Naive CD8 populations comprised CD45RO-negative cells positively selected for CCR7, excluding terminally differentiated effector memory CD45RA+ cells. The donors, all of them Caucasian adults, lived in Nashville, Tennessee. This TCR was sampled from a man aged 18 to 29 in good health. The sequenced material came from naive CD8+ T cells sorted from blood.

CDR3 in DNA: TGTGCCAGCAGTTACTCGCGTAGCGGGTACGAGCAGTACTTC. Translated, it gives CASSYSRSGYEQYF. This chain links TRBV6-5 with TRBJ2-7; 7 nucleotides agree with TRBD2. The CDR3 consists of 14 residues. The J segment lost 4 bases and the V segment lost 0 bases, leaving 3 bases of the junction unmatched. Germline CDR1 reads MNHEY; CDR2 reads SVGAGI.